This T cell receptor (beta chain) was identified during a study of blood T cell repertoires in COVID-19. As for the study in general: Sources were T cells, B-cell-depleted T cells, or PBMCs; the material itself was cDNA or gDNA.

Here immunoSEQ multiplex PCR was the method, and the copy in TCRdb shows in-frame clones only, minus some. Here the sample spans around 69,000 clones, just over 85% being singletons. The CDR3 has 14 amino acids. Germline CDR1 and CDR2: KGHSH and LQKENI. V was trimmed by 3 bases and J by 5 bases, leaving 11 bases between them. The rearrangement joins TRBV18 to TRBJ2-4; a weak D match, TRBD2 (5 bases). The sequence came from a man aged 50 to 59 with active COVID-19. Input material: peripheral blood. This CDR3 reads CASSPQLDQNIQYF. The CDR3 DNA reads TGTGCCAGCTCACCTCAACTAGATCAAAACATTCAGTACTTC.